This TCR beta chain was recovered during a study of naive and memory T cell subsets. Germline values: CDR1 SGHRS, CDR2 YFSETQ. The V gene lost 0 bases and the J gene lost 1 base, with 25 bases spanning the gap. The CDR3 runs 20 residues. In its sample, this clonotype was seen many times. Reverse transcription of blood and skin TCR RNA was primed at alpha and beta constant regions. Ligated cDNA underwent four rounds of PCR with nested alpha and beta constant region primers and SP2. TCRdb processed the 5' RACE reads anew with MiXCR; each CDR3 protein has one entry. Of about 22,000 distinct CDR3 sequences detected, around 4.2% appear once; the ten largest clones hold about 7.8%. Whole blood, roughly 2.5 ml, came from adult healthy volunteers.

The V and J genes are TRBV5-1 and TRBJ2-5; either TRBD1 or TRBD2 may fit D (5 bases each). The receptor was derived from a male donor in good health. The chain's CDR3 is CASSLAHGLLRRGGQETQYF. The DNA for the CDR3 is TGCGCCAGCAGCTTGGCGCACGGACTTCTTCGGCGTGGGGGCCAAGAGACCCAGTACTTC.